This note documents a single T cell receptor (beta chain) sequence. This clonotype was observed many times. The clone's antigen remains unknown. No qualities accompany the bases; no much larger clone lies one base away. These data originate in a study of Graves' ophthalmopathy and Graves' hyperthyroidism (dated by TCRdb to 2016 to 2018). Context from the whole study: Peripheral blood was collected at initial diagnosis, before any treatment. The study used TCR beta repertoire signatures to distinguish Graves' ophthalmopathy from Graves' hyperthyroidism and to predict progression to ophthalmopathy. In total, 135 blood samples were TCR-sequenced: approximately 42 ophthalmopathy, around 75 hyperthyroidism and 17 hyperthyroidism-to-ophthalmopathy patients. To explore V-J signatures that separate ophthalmopathy from hyperthyroidism, a discovery set of about a hundred patients was enrolled, consisting of approximately 45 with ophthalmopathy and roughly 59 with stable hyperthyroidism. The independent validation cohort included approximately 19 hyperthyroidism patients plus 17 patients who later progressed from hyperthyroidism to ophthalmopathy. In over five hyperthyroidism patients, T-cell repertoires of thyroid tissue and blood were compared. Following sample collection, hyperthyroidism patients were given methimazole at a starting dose of 30 mg daily, and ophthalmopathy patients were given high-dose intravenous methylprednisolone. The approximately 98 discovery patients were randomly divided into training and test sets at a 7:3 ratio. Findings and caveats that apply to the study as a whole: Among expanded thyroid clonotypes with frequency above 0.001, most also showed up in blood, which suggests that blood repertoires may reflect the thyroid immune response. In validation, the model predicted ophthalmopathy progression with more than 70% sensitivity and approximately 78% specificity; some 13 predicted patients were CT-confirmed with GO in a median of 6.5 months. In cross-validation, the 13-signature model distinguished ophthalmopathy from stable hyperthyroidism with just over 85% sensitivity and around 84% specificity, while in the test set the corresponding values were about 80% and 75%. Sample size was not predetermined statistically, and investigators were not blinded to group allocation.

Patients with ophthalmopathy had moderately to severely active disease, with a Clinical Activity Score of 3 or more, a NOSPECS grade of 4 or more, and a disease duration of less than 3 months. Patients were excluded if they had other autoimmune diseases, uncontrolled infections, pregnancy or lactation. Diagnosis relied on clinical symptoms, serum thyroxine, TRAb, thyroid ultrasound and orbital computed tomography. Using Ficoll-Paque density gradient centrifugation, PBMCs were isolated from 9.5 to 10 ml of fresh peripheral blood. Total RNA was extracted using Trizol reagent, and RNA quality was checked on an Agilent 2100 Bioanalyzer. For repertoire sequencing, TCR beta CDR3 regions were amplified from RNA transcripts. The first round of RT-PCR was done with HTBI primers and the Qiagen OneStep RT-PCR kit, and was followed by a second round of multiplex PCR, then size selection and purification. Libraries were sequenced paired-end with 100 bp reads on an Illumina HiSeq2000. Per the original workflow: Reads were processed with SOAPnuke, discarding reads with adapters, uncalled bases, mean Phred below 15, or no exact constant-primer or identifier match. COPE v1.2.5 was used to merge high-quality paired reads. Unique nucleotide sequences were defined as clonotypes and aligned to IMGT TRB V, D and J references using MiTCR v1.1. Analysis was restricted to V-J combinations with a frequency above 0.0001, which covered roughly 99% of repertoires. For each V-J combination, a TCR clonal expansion and chaos score was defined as the ratio of F50 clonal expansion to chaos observed in the TCRdist matrix. Welch's t-statistics and random forest were used to reduce the features to 10 to 15 V-J combinations, which were then used as input to a naive Bayes classifier. Thyroid-blood repertoire similarity was quantified with the Morisita-Horn index. TCRdb handled the public reads itself, with Q25 trimming in fastp and clone calling in MiXCR, and kept productive beta chains. Rows are combined by CDR3 protein, so each entry shows the most common genes and DNA. For this entry, the V and J calls and clone size follow TCRdb and not the study's own pipeline. This sample is represented by about 400,000 distinct CDR3 sequences; around 16% of them were singletons. Of the sample, roughly 1.6% falls within the top ten clones.

This receptor was obtained from a woman under 30 with Graves' ophthalmopathy. Donor details come from another sample of the same person, matched by shared clones. The sequenced material came from peripheral blood.

The CDR3 amino acid sequence is: CASSLKTDIERVGETQYF. The nucleotides read TGTGCCAGCAGCTTAAAGACGGACATAGAGCGGGTAGGAGAGACCCAGTACTTC. In this chain, TRBV11-2 is recombined with TRBJ2-5; the D segment could be TRBD2, given 6 matching bases. Based on the germline V gene, the CDR1 and CDR2 sequences are SGHAT and FQNNGV. V and J lose 2 bases and 4 bases, and a span of 23 bases separates them. From the cysteine up to the phenylalanine, the CDR3 has a length of 18 residues. Only CDR3 DNA remains: 54 bases, in frame from the first base.